Presented here are 9 T cell receptor beta chains from one specimen sequenced in a study of beta chain features in type 1 diabetes. TCRB transcripts that were expressed got sequenced, as all of the isolated RNA had been reverse transcribed. Some clones are missing from TCRdb's copy, which holds only in-frame ones; the method was immunoSEQ multiplex PCR. Of around 280,000 clones listed, about 7.8% are singletons. The material sequenced was central memory CD4+ T cells from blood. These receptors all stem from a woman in her late teens or twenties in good health.

The chain employs TRBV7-2 and TRBJ2-2, with 10 bases that match TRBD2. CDR3 length: 16 amino acids. Trimming at V came to 5 bases and at J to 6 bases, leaving 9 bases not matched to a gene. The germline V gene encodes CDR1 SGHTA and CDR2 FQGNSA. The CDR3 bases are TGTGCCAGCAGCCCCTTAGCGGGAGGCGCCTCCGGGGAGCTGTTTTTT. The encoded protein is CASSPLAGGASGELFF.

This clone came up many times. The chain joins TRBV5-4 to TRBJ1-1; D is uncertain. The V and J ends lost 3 bases and 6 bases respectively, with 15 bases between them. This CDR3 region has 14 residues. Germline assignment: CDR1 SGHNT and CDR2 YYREEE (reference sequence). CDR3 nucleotides: TGTGCCAGCAGCTCGCCCCTCTCGGCCGCTGAAGCTTTCTTT. Its protein product is CASSSPLSAAEAFF. The full variable domain, rest sourced from reference TRBV5-4 and TRBJ1-1, is ETGVTQSPTHLIKTRGQQVTLRCSSQSGHNTVSWYQQALGQGPQFIFQYYREEENGRGNFPPRFSGLQFPNYSSELNVNALELDDSALYLCASSSPLSAAEAFFGQGTRLTVV.

The V and J genes are TRBV9 and TRBJ1-6, with 7 bases identical to TRBD1. Germline assignment: CDR1 SGDLS and CDR2 YYNGEE. Trimming cost V 0 bases and J 4 bases; bases outside gene matches: 7. CDR3 length: 17 amino acids. The CDR3 region has the DNA TGTGCCAGCAGCGTAGACCCTAACAGGGGATATAATTCACCCCTCCACTTT. This sequence encodes CASSVDPNRGYNSPLHF. Full variable domain (rest looked up from reference TRBV9 and TRBJ1-6): DSGVTQTPKHLITATGQRVTLRCSPRSGDLSVYWYQQSLDQGLQFLIQYYNGEERAKGNILERFSAQQFPDLHSELNLSSLELGDSALYFCASSVDPNRGYNSPLHFGNGTRLTVT.

This clone has more than one count but fewer than ten. Here the CDR3 DNA reads TGCAGCGTTGGTATAGGGGACTACGAGCAGTACTTC. The encoded protein is CSVGIGDYEQYF. This chain joins TRBV29-1 and TRBJ2-7; D is possibly TRBD1 (5 bases). The CDR3 is made up of 12 amino acids. Trimming cost V 4 bases and J 3 bases, with 10 bases left between them. CDR1 is SQVTM and CDR2 is ANQGSEA in the germline V gene.

The sample holds a few counts of this clone. The chain joins TRBV7-3 to TRBJ2-2; possibly TRBD2 for D (5 bases). This CDR3 contains 13 residues. Trimming shortened V by 5 bases and J by 7 bases, and 11 bases separated the two germline ends. Germline CDR1 SGHTA, CDR2 FQGTGA. This CDR3 reads CASSPSGSGELFF. The CDR3 nucleotides read TGTGCCAGCAGCCCGTCGGGGAGCGGGGAGCTGTTTTTT.

The V gene is TRBV19, the J gene TRBJ1-2; 9 bases match TRBD1. This CDR3 contains 12 residues. Germline V CDR1 and CDR2: LNHDA, SQIVND (reference sequence). Trimming removed 5 bases from V and 13 bases from J; junction bases left unmatched: 8. This chain's CDR3 is CASSPQQGAGTF. DNA of the CDR3: TGTGCCAGTAGTCCTCAACAGGGGGCCGGCACCTTC.

The chain links TRBV7-3 to TRBJ2-2, with 8 bases aligning to TRBD1. The CDR3 is 16 residues long. V shed 6 bases, J shed 5 bases, and the junction held 11 bases outside the gene matches. Looked up from germline, CDR1 is SGHTA and CDR2 is FQGTGA. The CDR3 sequence: CASSLQGAQLTGELFF. The CDR3 DNA sequence: TGTGCCAGCAGTCTCCAGGGGGCGCAATTGACCGGGGAGCTGTTTTTT.

This clone was seen a few times. V usage is TRBV28 and J usage is TRBJ1-2, with D tentatively TRBD1 (6 bases). This CDR3 has 14 residues. Germline V CDR1 and CDR2: MDHEN, SYDVKM. Trimming pared 3 bases from V and 2 bases from J, leaving 10 bases between. In DNA form, the CDR3 reads TGTGCCAGCAGTTTTCCCACAGGGAACTATGGCTACACCTTC. Translating gives CASSFPTGNYGYTF.

This clone was seen only a few times. The chain employs TRBV18 and TRBJ2-3, with D possibly TRBD1 on 6 matching bases. Trimming removed 1 base at V and 2 bases at J, with 13 bases between. The CDR3 loop spans 16 amino acids. Germline V lookup: CDR1 KGHSH, CDR2 LQKENI. DNA for the CDR3: TGTGCCAGCTCACCACGGGGCAGGGGATTCACAGATACGCAGTATTTT. Its protein product is CASSPRGRGFTDTQYF.